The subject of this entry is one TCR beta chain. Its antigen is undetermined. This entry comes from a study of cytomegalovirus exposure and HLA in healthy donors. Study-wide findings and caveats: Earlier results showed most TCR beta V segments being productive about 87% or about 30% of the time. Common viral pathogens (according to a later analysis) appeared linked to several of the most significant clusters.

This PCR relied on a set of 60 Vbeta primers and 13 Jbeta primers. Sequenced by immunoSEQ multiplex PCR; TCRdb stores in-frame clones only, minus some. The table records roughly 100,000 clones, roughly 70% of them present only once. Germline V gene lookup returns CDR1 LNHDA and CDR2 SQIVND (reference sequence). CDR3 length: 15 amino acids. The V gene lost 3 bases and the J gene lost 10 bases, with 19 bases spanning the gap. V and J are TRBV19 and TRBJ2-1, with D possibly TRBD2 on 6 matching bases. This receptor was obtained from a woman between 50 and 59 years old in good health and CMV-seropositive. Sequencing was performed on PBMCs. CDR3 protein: CASSIGGTGRGEQFF. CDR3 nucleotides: TGTGCCAGTAGTATTGGTGGGACCGGGCGGGGAGAGCAGTTCTTC.